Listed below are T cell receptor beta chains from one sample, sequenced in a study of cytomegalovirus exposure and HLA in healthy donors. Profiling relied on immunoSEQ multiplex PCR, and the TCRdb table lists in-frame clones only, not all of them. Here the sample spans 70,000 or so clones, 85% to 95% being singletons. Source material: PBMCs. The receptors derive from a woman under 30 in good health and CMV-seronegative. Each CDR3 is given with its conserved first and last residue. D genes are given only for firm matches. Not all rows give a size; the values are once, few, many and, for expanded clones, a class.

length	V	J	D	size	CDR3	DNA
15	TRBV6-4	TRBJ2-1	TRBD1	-	CASSSYGGQGGEQFF	TGTGCCAGCAGTAGCTACGGGGGACAGGGGGGTGAGCAGTTCTTC
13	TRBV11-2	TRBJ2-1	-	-	CASSWLGYNEQFF	TGTGCCAGCAGCTGGCTTGGCTACAATGAGCAGTTCTTC
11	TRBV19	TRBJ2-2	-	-	CASSTVGELFF	TGTGCCAGTAGTACCGTGGGGGAGCTGTTTTTT
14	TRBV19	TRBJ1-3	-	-	CASSAGPAGNTIYF	TGTGCCAGTAGTGCGGGGCCCGCCGGAAACACCATATATTTT
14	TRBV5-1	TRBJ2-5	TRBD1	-	CASSLGDSQEAQYF	TGCGCCAGCAGCTTGGGGGACAGTCAAGAGGCCCAGTACTTC
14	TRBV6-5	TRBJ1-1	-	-	CASSPAGMNTEAFF	TGTGCCAGCAGTCCGGCAGGCATGAACACTGAAGCTTTCTTT
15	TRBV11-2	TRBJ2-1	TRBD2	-	CASSLGGGHYNEQFF	TGTGCCAGCAGCTTAGGCGGGGGGCACTACAATGAGCAGTTCTTC
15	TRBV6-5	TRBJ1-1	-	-	CASRRDGIMNTEAFF	TGTGCCAGCAGGCGGGACGGAATAATGAACACTGAAGCTTTCTTT
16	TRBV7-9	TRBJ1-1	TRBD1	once	CASSLAGTGENTEAFF	TGTGCCAGCAGCTTAGCGGGGACAGGAGAGAACACTGAAGCTTTCTTT
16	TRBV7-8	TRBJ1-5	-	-	CASSPVPGFNAQPQHF	TGTGCCAGCAGCCCAGTTCCGGGGTTTAATGCTCAGCCCCAGCATTTT
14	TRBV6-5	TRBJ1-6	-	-	CASSYPSGGGPLHF	TGTGCCAGCAGTTACCCCAGTGGGGGGGGTCCCCTCCACTTT
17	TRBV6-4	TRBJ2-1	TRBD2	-	CASRGASGGPGNNEQFF	TGTGCCAGCAGGGGGGCTAGCGGGGGGCCGGGAAACAATGAGCAGTTCTTC
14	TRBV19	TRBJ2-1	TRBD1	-	CASQRGTENNEQFF	TGTGCCAGTCAGAGGGGGACAGAGAACAATGAGCAGTTCTTC
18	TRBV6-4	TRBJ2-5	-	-	CASRPTISGGSEEETQYF	TGTGCCAGCAGGCCGACCATTTCGGGTGGTTCGGAGGAAGAGACCCAGTACTTC
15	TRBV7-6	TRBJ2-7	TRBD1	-	CASSLVRTGRYEQYF	TGTGCCAGCAGCTTAGTTCGGACAGGGCGCTACGAGCAGTACTTC
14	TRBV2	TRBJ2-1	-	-	CASSEALPGVEQFF	TGTGCCAGCAGTGAAGCGCTTCCGGGAGTCGAGCAGTTCTTC
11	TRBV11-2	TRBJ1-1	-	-	CASSLSGEAFF	TGTGCCAGCAGCTTATCAGGTGAAGCTTTCTTT
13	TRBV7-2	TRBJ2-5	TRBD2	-	CASSFAGGETQYF	TGTGCCAGCAGCTTTGCCGGGGGGGAGACCCAGTACTTC
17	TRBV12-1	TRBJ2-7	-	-	CASSPIQNSGITYEQYF	TGTGCCAGCAGCCCTATACAGAATAGCGGGATAACCTACGAGCAGTACTTC
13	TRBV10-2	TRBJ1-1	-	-	CASSEWQNTEAFF	TGCGCCAGCAGTGAGTGGCAGAACACTGAAGCTTTCTTT
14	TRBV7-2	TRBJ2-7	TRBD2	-	CASSLSGTYDEQYF	TGTGCCAGCAGCCTTAGCGGGACGTACGACGAGCAGTACTTC
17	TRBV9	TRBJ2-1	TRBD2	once	CASSVGASGGLQNEQFF	TGTGCCAGCAGCGTAGGAGCTAGCGGGGGACTACAGAATGAGCAGTTCTTC
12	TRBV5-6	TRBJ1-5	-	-	CASSEGDQPQHF	TGTGCCAGCAGCGAAGGGGATCAGCCCCAGCATTTT
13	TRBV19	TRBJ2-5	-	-	CASKEFNQETQYF	TGTGCCAGTAAAGAGTTTAACCAAGAGACCCAGTACTTC
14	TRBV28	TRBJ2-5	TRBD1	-	CASSWTGLQETQYF	TGTGCCAGTTCATGGACAGGTTTACAAGAGACCCAGTACTTC
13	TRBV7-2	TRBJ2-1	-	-	CASSLSYGNEQFF	TGTGCCAGCAGCTTATCCTACGGGAATGAGCAGTTCTTC
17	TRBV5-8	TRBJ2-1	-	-	CASSLVGDRRLDNEQFF	TGTGCCAGCAGCTTGGTGGGTGACAGGCGGTTAGACAATGAGCAGTTCTTC
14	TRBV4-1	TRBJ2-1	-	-	CASSQPLMSNEQFF	TGCGCCAGCAGCCAACCACTTATGTCCAATGAGCAGTTCTTC
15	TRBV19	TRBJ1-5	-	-	CASSIVPGEDQPQHF	TGTGCCAGTAGTATAGTCCCTGGAGAGGATCAGCCCCAGCATTTT
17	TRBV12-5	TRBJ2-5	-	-	CASATQATSSSQETQYF	TGTGCTAGTGCCACTCAAGCCACCTCATCCTCCCAAGAGACCCAGTACTTC
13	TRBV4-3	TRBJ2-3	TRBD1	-	CASSPLQGETQYF	TGCGCCAGCAGCCCCTTACAGGGGGAAACGCAGTATTTT
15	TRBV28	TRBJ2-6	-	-	CASSSGFAGANVLTF	TGTGCCAGCAGTTCAGGGTTCGCTGGGGCCAACGTCCTGACTTTC
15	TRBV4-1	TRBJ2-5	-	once	CASSLPTGQEETQYF	TGCGCCAGCAGCCTCCCGACAGGTCAGGAAGAGACCCAGTACTTC
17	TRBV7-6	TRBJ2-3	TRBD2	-	CAISPSGGGSSTDTQYF	TGTGCCATATCCCCTAGCGGGGGGGGATCTAGCACAGATACGCAGTATTTT
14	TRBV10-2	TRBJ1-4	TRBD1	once	CASRSGGRNEKLFF	TGCGCCAGCAGATCAGGGGGCCGGAATGAAAAACTGTTTTTT
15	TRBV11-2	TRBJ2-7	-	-	CASSLVVEGEYEQYF	TGTGCCAGCAGCTTAGTAGTGGAGGGAGAGTACGAGCAGTACTTC
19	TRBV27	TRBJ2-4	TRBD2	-	CASSLSQGGLAGGSDIQYF	TGTGCCAGCAGTTTATCGCAAGGGGGACTAGCGGGAGGGTCGGACATTCAGTACTTC
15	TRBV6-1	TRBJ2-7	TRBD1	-	CASSEAGTGTYEQYF	TGTGCCAGCAGCGAAGCCGGGACAGGGACCTACGAGCAGTACTTC
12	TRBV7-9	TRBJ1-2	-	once	CASSLFGDGYTF	TGTGCCAGCAGCTTATTCGGGGATGGCTACACCTTC
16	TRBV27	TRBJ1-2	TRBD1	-	CASRSGDRGPHYGYTF	TGTGCCAGCAGGTCCGGAGACAGGGGTCCCCACTATGGCTACACCTTC
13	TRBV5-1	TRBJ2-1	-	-	CASSLGQYNEQFF	TGCGCCAGCAGCTTGGGCCAGTACAATGAGCAGTTCTTC